This T cell receptor (beta chain) was sequenced for a study of blood T cell repertoires in COVID-19. Sequencing was performed with immunoSEQ multiplex PCR; in TCRdb, only in-frame clones are kept and a portion is missing. Of some 230,000 clones listed, about four fifths were seen once; the top ten hold approximately 3%. CDR1 is LNHDA and CDR2 is SQIVND in the germline V gene (reference sequence). V dropped 5 bases and J dropped 4 bases, with 17 bases sitting between them. The CDR3 spans 15 residues. The clonotype originates from a young woman who had recovered from COVID-19. Sequenced: peripheral blood. The genes are TRBV19 and TRBJ1-1, with D hard to call. CDR3 residues: CASSVRRTAGTEAFF. Here the CDR3 DNA reads TGTGCCAGTAGTGTTCGAAGGACGGCGGGCACTGAAGCTTTCTTT.